This T cell receptor beta chain came from a study of blood T cell repertoires in COVID-19. Trimming cost V 7 bases and J 1 base; bases outside gene matches: 9. The CDR3 runs to 16 residues. Germline V gene lookup returns CDR1 MNHEY and CDR2 SMNVEV (reference sequence). TCRdb's copy holds only in-frame clones and misses some; the assay was immunoSEQ multiplex PCR. Of a few hundred thousand clones in the sample, approximately 88% are singletons; the top ten hold approximately 3%. The sequenced sample was peripheral blood. The J gene is TRBJ1-5, the V gene TRBV27; the match to TRBD1 covers 8 bases. The source of this sequence is a woman in her 30s with COVID-19, enrolled during active disease. This chain's CDR3 is CASNDTGGRSNQPQHF. The CDR3 nucleotides read TGTGCCAGCAACGATACAGGGGGAAGAAGCAATCAGCCCCAGCATTTT.